Included here is one T cell receptor (beta chain) sequence, with context. Source study methods: Cell counts per sample came from amplifying reference gene primers. Profiling relied on immunoSEQ multiplex PCR, and the TCRdb table lists in-frame clones only, not all of them. The D gene and trimming were derived from the DNA, and the V and J assignments and clone size from that table. The data show roughly 90,000 clones, around 90% seen once. The sample is drawn from a study of blood T cell repertoires in COVID-19. Whole-study context: Specimens from acute and convalescent COVID-19 originated in the United States, Italy and Spain. In each case, the material was cDNA or gDNA derived from T cells, B-cell-depleted T cells, or PBMCs.

V shed 6 bases and J shed 9 bases, with 12 bases lying between them. Looked up from germline, CDR1 is MDHEN and CDR2 is SYDVKM. CDR3 length: 12 amino acids. The receptor was isolated from a man aged 50-59 years with acute or convalescent COVID-19. This chain connects TRBV28 to TRBJ1-5; possible D gene TRBD1, 6 bases. Sequenced sample: peripheral blood. CDR3 region: CASRDSTSPQHF. The CDR3, as DNA: TGTGCCAGCAGGGACAGCACGTCGCCCCAGCATTTT.